The 5 T cell receptor beta chains below come from one sample, sequenced in a study of glioma-infiltrating T cells. Amplification of TCR alpha and beta CDR3 regions from RNA used iRepertoire nested multiplex PCR. Using its own MiXCR run on the multiplex PCR reads, TCRdb lists one record per CDR3 protein. Of fewer than 200,000 distinct CDR3 sequences listed, roughly a third are singletons. Input material: glioma tissue, nonneoplastic brain tissue, or PBMCs (not recorded which). The receptor set was obtained from a human donor with low-grade glioma or glioblastoma, undergoing nonglioma brain surgery, or in good health (not recorded which).

This clonotype has a handful of counts. The chain couples TRBV11-2 to TRBJ2-7; 7 positions agree with TRBD2. Unmatched junction bases numbered 5, after V lost 3 bases and J lost 0 bases. This CDR3 is built from 15 residues. Germline V gene data show CDR1 as SGHAT and CDR2 as FQNNGV. Here the CDR3 DNA reads TGTGCCAGCAGCTTTGGCCTAGCGGTCTCCTACGAGCAGTACTTC. Protein product: CASSFGLAVSYEQYF.

Remarks on this clonotype: Its ends do not fully match the called genes, so a read error is possible. CDR3 in amino acids: CARSPPGTSGNNEQFF. The CDR3 DNA reads TGTGCCAGGTCACCACCAGGGACTAGTGGGAACAATGAGCAGTTCTTC. The chain recombines TRBV18 with TRBJ2-1; 8 bases align to TRBD2. The CDR3 totals 16 residues. CDR1 and CDR2 (germline): KGHSH, LQKENI.

This clonotype was recorded only once. Given a much more abundant clone one base away, this may be a read error. This sequence joins TRBV7-2 and TRBJ2-1; the match to TRBD2 covers 8 bases. The CDR3 consists of 14 residues. CDR1 is SGHTA, CDR2 FQGNSA, per germline. This CDR3 is CASSVAGIYNEQFF. CDR3 DNA: TGTGCCAGCAGCGTAGCGGGGATCTACAATGAGCAGTTCTTC.

This clonotype was found many times. The chain couples TRBV12-3 or TRBV12-4 to TRBJ1-6, with 9 nucleotides matching TRBD1. The length of the CDR3 is 14 residues. The J segment lost 7 bases and the V segment lost 6 bases, leaving 4 bases of the junction unmatched. Here the CDR3 reads CASSPGTGNSPLHF. CDR3 in DNA: TGTGCCAGCAGCCCCGGGACAGGGAATTCACCCCTCCACTTT.

This clonotype came up many times. This chain uses TRBV19 with TRBJ1-5; 8 bases match TRBD1. The CDR3 contains 15 residues. Germline CDR1 reads LNHDA; CDR2 reads SQIVND (reference sequence). Losses at the gene ends were 6 bases for V and 2 bases for J; bases not matched to a gene: 6. The CDR3, as DNA: TGTGCCAGTAGAATCCAGGGGGCCCGCAATCAGCCCCAGCATTTT. It is translated as CASRIQGARNQPQHF.